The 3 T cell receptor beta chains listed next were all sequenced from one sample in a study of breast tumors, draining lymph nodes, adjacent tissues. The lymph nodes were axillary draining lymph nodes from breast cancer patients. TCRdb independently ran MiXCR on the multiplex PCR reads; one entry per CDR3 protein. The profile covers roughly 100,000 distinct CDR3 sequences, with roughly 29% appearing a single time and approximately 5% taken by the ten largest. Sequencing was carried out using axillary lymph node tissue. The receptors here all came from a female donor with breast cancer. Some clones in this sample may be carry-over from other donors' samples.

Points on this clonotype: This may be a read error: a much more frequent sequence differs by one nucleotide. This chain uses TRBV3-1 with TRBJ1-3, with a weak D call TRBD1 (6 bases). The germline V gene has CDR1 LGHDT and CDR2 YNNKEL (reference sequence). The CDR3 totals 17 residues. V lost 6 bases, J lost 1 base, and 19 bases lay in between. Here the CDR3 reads CASSPRLRGYSGNTIYF. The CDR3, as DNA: TGTGCCAGCAGTCCTAGGTTGAGGGGGTATTCTGGAAACACCATATATTTT.

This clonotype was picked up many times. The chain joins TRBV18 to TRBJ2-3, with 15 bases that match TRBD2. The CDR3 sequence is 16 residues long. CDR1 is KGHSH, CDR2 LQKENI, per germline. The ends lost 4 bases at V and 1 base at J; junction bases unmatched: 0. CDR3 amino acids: CASSRTSGGGTDTQYF. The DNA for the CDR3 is TGTGCCAGCTCACGGACTAGCGGGGGGGGCACAGATACGCAGTATTTT.

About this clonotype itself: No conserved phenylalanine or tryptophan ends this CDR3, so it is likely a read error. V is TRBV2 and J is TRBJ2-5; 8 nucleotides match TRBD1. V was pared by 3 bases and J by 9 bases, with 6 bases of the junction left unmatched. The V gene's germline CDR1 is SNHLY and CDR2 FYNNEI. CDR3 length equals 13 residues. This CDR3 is CASSDRGLEAQYS. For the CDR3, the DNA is TGTGCCAGCAGTGACAGGGGGCTTGAGGCCCAGTACTCC.